The 13 T cell receptor beta chains given below trace back to one sample, sequenced in a study of CD8+CD57+ T cells in acquired aplastic anemia. The TCR beta profiling, which covered VDJ combination and CDR3 sequence, was carried out using genomic DNA as the template. Each CDR3 protein gets one entry after TCRdb re-called the reads with MiXCR. The repertoire includes about 150,000 distinct CDR3 sequences, around two fifths of them detected once, and around 8.4% sits in the top ten. Sequencing was done on a sample of sorted CD4+, CD8+, or CD8+CD57+ T cells (not recorded which) from PBMCs. The receptors shown here come from a human donor in good health, serving as a control.

The chain uses TRBV19 and TRBJ2-3; 8 bases match TRBD2. The germline gives CDR1 LNHDA, CDR2 SQIVND (reference sequence). The length of the CDR3 is 14 residues. Unmatched junction bases numbered 6, after V lost 7 bases and J lost 3 bases. The CDR3 loop is CASNRGGKTDTQYF. In DNA form, the CDR3 reads TGTGCCAGTAACCGGGGGGGTAAGACAGATACGCAGTATTTT. Full variable domain (rest looked up from reference TRBV19 and TRBJ2-3): DGGITQSPKYLFRKEGQNVTLSCEQNLNHDAMYWYRQDPGQGLRLIYYSQIVNDFQKGDIAEGYSVSREKKESFPLTVTSAQKNPTAFYLCASNRGGKTDTQYFGPGTRLTVL.

This clonotype was seen repeatedly, ten times or more. The V and J genes are TRBV19 and TRBJ2-7, with D perhaps matching TRBD1 or TRBD2 (6 bases each). Trimming removed 6 bases from V and 2 bases from J, with 14 bases in between. The CDR3 sequence is 14 residues long. Per germline, CDR1 LNHDA and CDR2 SQIVND (reference sequence). The CDR3 DNA is TGTGCCAGTAGGGGGGGACAAAGCCCCTACGAGCAGTACTTC. Translating gives CASRGGQSPYEQYF. Together with reference TRBV19 and TRBJ2-7, the CDR3 gives the full variable domain: DGGITQSPKYLFRKEGQNVTLSCEQNLNHDAMYWYRQDPGQGLRLIYYSQIVNDFQKGDIAEGYSVSREKKESFPLTVTSAQKNPTAFYLCASRGGQSPYEQYFGPGTRLTVT.

This chain links TRBV5-1 with TRBJ2-6; 7 positions agree with TRBD1. V lost 3 bases to trimming and J lost 0 bases; unmatched junction nucleotides: 6. There are 17 residues in the CDR3. Germline lookup yields CDR1 SGHRS and CDR2 YFSETQ. The CDR3 region is CASSWRQGSSGANVLTF. Here the CDR3 DNA reads TGCGCCAGCAGCTGGAGACAGGGAAGCTCTGGGGCCAACGTCCTGACTTTC.

V is TRBV25-1 and J is TRBJ2-2; D uncertain. CDR3 size: 14 residues. CDR1 and CDR2 (germline): MGHDK, SYGVNS. V was trimmed by 4 bases and J by 5 bases, leaving 11 bases between them. The DNA of the CDR3 is TGTGCCAGCAGTGCACCTTTAGCAACCGGGGAGCTGTTTTTT. Protein: CASSAPLATGELFF. Using reference TRBV25-1 and TRBJ2-2 for the parts outside the CDR3, the full variable domain is EADIYQTPRYLVIGTGKKITLECSQTMGHDKMYWYQQDPGMELHLIHYSYGVNSTEKGDLSSESTVSRIRTEHFPLTLESARPSHTSQYLCASSAPLATGELFFGEGSRLTVL.

In this sample, this clonotype turned up many times. V is TRBV20-1 and J is TRBJ1-4, with D tentatively TRBD1 (5 bases). The V end lost 0 bases, the J end lost 7 bases, and 15 bases lay between the germline ends. The CDR3 is 15 residues long. The germline gives CDR1 DFQATT, CDR2 SNEGSKA (reference sequence). In nucleotides, the CDR3 is TGCAGTGCTAGAGACCAGGGAGAGTTGGGTGAAAAACTGTTTTTT. Amino acid sequence: CSARDQGELGEKLFF.

The sample holds many counts of this clonotype. The V gene is TRBV6-1, the J gene TRBJ2-7; no clear D gene. Trimming shortened V by 0 bases and J by 6 bases, and 6 bases separated the two germline ends. The CDR3 is 12 amino acids. The germline CDR1 and CDR2 sequences are MNHNS and SASEGT. The CDR3 bases are TGTGCCAGCAGTGAAGCACTGTCCGAGCAGTACTTC. It yields the protein CASSEALSEQYF.

The rearrangement links TRBV18 to TRBJ2-7; D tentatively reads TRBD1 or TRBD2 (5 bases each). The V gene's germline CDR1 is KGHSH and CDR2 LQKENI. Trimming cost V 6 bases and J 0 bases, with 24 bases left between them. The CDR3 runs 18 residues. The CDR3: CASSHSGAPATGSYEQYF. CDR3 sequence (DNA): TGTGCCAGCTCCCATTCCGGGGCACCCGCCACGGGCTCCTACGAGCAGTACTTC.

On this clonotype: This may be a read error: a much more frequent sequence differs by one nucleotide. The chain has TRBV11-1 and TRBJ1-2, with 7 bases lining up with TRBD1. The germline gives CDR1 SGHAT, CDR2 FQDESV (reference sequence). This CDR3 region has 18 residues. V was pared by 5 bases and J by 12 bases, with 27 bases of the junction left unmatched. CDR3 amino acids: CASSTLSGGTVEKGGHTF. CDR3 sequence (DNA): TGTGCCAGCAGCACACTCAGCGGTGGGACAGTAGAAAAAGGGGGCCACACCTTC. The whole variable domain, remainder taken from reference TRBV11-1 and TRBJ1-2, is EAEVAQSPRYKITEKSQAVAFWCDPISGHATLYWYRQILGQGPELLVQFQDESVVDDSQLPKDRFSAERLKGVDSTLKIQPAELGDSAMYLCASSTLSGGTVEKGGHTFGSGTRLTVV.

On this clonotype: Just one base apart from a much larger clone, this may be a read error. The rearrangement links TRBV3-1 to TRBJ1-2; D perhaps matches TRBD1 (6 bases). There are 12 residues in the CDR3. Germline V gene data show CDR1 as LGHDT and CDR2 as YNNKEL (reference sequence). The CDR3 is CASSMRAGGYAF. The CDR3 DNA follows: TGTGCCAGCAGCATGAGGGCTGGGGGCTACGCCTTC.

This clonotype was detected many times. This chain uses TRBV20-1 with TRBJ2-1; D is tentatively TRBD1 or TRBD2 (5 bases each). Germline V CDR1 and CDR2: DFQATT, SNEGSKA (reference sequence). The CDR3 is 13 residues long. V gave up 1 base and J gave up 10 bases, with 14 bases separating them. DNA of the CDR3: TGCAGTGCTAGAGGGGACCCCCAGGTGGAGCAGTTCTTC. Translation: CSARGDPQVEQFF.

This clonotype was seen at least ten times. This chain uses TRBV3-1 with TRBJ2-5; possibly TRBD2 for D (5 bases). The CDR3 is 13 residues long. Germline loops: CDR1 LGHDT, CDR2 YNNKEL (reference sequence). Trimming pared 1 base from V and 7 bases from J, leaving 10 bases between. CDR3 sequence reads: CASSQARVGTQYF. In nucleotides, the CDR3 is TGTGCCAGCAGCCAAGCGAGGGTTGGGACCCAGTACTTC.

The sample holds many counts of this clonotype. The chain recombines TRBV7-9 with TRBJ2-7, with TRBD2 matching 7 bases. The J segment lost 1 base and the V segment lost 5 bases, leaving 8 bases of the junction unmatched. The germline V gene encodes CDR1 SEHNR and CDR2 FQNEAQ (reference sequence). This CDR3 comprises 15 residues. The CDR3 loop is CASSPHGGGSYEQYF. CDR3 coding DNA: TGTGCCAGCAGCCCCCATGGCGGGGGATCCTACGAGCAGTACTTC.

This clonotype has a handful of counts. V usage is TRBV11-2 and J usage is TRBJ1-5; D call uncertain. Germline V gene sequence: CDR1 SGHAT, CDR2 FQNNGV. The germline V and J ends were trimmed by 6 bases and 3 bases, with 9 bases remaining between them. The CDR3 has 13 residues. CDR3 in amino acids: CASSVDYNQPQHF. The CDR3 nucleotides read TGTGCCAGCAGTGTCGATTACAATCAGCCCCAGCATTTT.